This record covers a single T cell receptor beta chain. The antigen is undetermined. The data belong to a study of cytomegalovirus exposure and HLA in healthy donors. At the level of the study: Falling in the Caucasian-associated ancestry cluster were about four fifths of 398 genotyped donors.

PCR employed 60 Vbeta and 13 Jbeta primers. Only in-frame clones appear in the TCRdb table, and some are missing; sequencing was by immunoSEQ multiplex PCR. The table shows 180,000 or so clones, with roughly 80% occurring only once. Overall study findings and caveats: Associated with cytomegalovirus, according to the listing, were 150 to 200 TCR beta chains.

In germline, CDR1 is LNHDA, CDR2 SQIVND (reference sequence). The CDR3 length is 15 residues. V lost 6 bases and J 10 bases, leaving 22 bases between the germline ends. The sample was PBMCs. The receptor was derived from a female donor in good health and CMV-seronegative. The chain has TRBV19 and TRBJ2-1; D perhaps matches TRBD2 (5 bases). Here the CDR3 reads CASSPRGRPGGEQFF. The CDR3 DNA reads TGTGCCAGTAGCCCCCGGGGTAGGCCCGGCGGCGAGCAGTTCTTC.